This is a list of T cell receptor beta chains from one sample in a study of regulatory T cells in long-lasting Graves disease. TCRdb analysed the multiplex PCR reads with MiXCR anew, one entry per CDR3 protein. The profile covers 350,000 to 500,000 distinct CDR3 sequences, with roughly 23% appearing a single time and 13% to 15% taken by the ten largest. The sequenced sample was peripheral blood mononuclear cells (PBMCs), obtained when the disease was refractory, from a patient treated with antithyroid drugs. The source is a female donor with Graves disease. Both conserved end residues are part of each CDR3. D genes are given only for firm matches. Size is stated for part of the rows, as once, few or many counts, or as a class when the clone is expanded.

>TRBD2|12|TRBJ2-5|many|TRBV29-1
CSVTSDQETQYF
TGCAGCGTTACTAGCGACCAAGAGACCCAGTACTTC
>NA|13|TRBJ2-7|many|TRBV6-2/TRBV6-3
CASSVGVNYEQYF
TGTGCCAGCAGTGTGGGGGTCAACTACGAGCAGTACTTC
>TRBD2|14|TRBJ2-5|NA|TRBV7-3
CASSSSSGSETQYF
TGTGCCAGCAGCTCATCTAGCGGGAGCGAGACCCAGTACTTC
>NA|16|TRBJ1-1|NA|TRBV18
CASSPLDVAGNTEAFF
TGTGCCAGCTCACCACTGGACGTGGCGGGGAACACTGAAGCTTTCTTT
>NA|16|TRBJ2-5|many|TRBV2
CASSDPLQGGLETQYF
TGTGCCAGCAGTGATCCCCTACAGGGTGGATTGGAGACCCAGTACTTC
>NA|14|TRBJ2-7|NA|TRBV27
CASSPPGGVYEQYF
TGTGCCAGCAGTCCACCAGGGGGGGTTTACGAGCAGTACTTC
>NA|15|TRBJ1-5|many|TRBV6-1
CASSHGTSSNQPQHF
TGTGCCAGCAGTCACGGGACATCTAGCAATCAGCCCCAGCATTTT
>TRBD1|20|TRBJ1-4|many|TRBV6-1
CASSLTPIPTGRSTNEKLFF
TGTGCCAGCAGTCTTACCCCCATACCGACAGGGCGATCGACTAATGAAAAACTGTTTTTT
>NA|13|TRBJ1-1|many|TRBV19
CASSIDMNTEAFF
TGTGCCAGTAGTATCGACATGAACACTGAAGCTTTCTTT
>TRBD1|16|TRBJ1-6|many|TRBV28
CASSAQGGSYNSPLHF
TGTGCCAGCAGTGCACAGGGGGGATCCTATAATTCACCCCTCCACTTT
>NA|15|TRBJ2-1|NA|TRBV7-9
CASSPTWLEYNEQFF
TGTGCCAGCAGCCCCACGTGGCTAGAGTACAATGAGCAGTTCTTC
>TRBD1|15|TRBJ2-7|many|TRBV7-2
CASGRLSGTAYEQYF
TGTGCCAGCGGCCGCCTGTCCGGGACAGCCTACGAGCAGTACTTC
>TRBD2|16|TRBJ2-1|few|TRBV5-1
CASSLTSGTVGNEQFF
TGCGCCAGCAGCTTGACTAGCGGGACTGTGGGGAATGAGCAGTTCTTC
>NA|13|TRBJ2-1|once|TRBV27
CASSLSQDNEQFF
TGTGCCAGCAGTTTATCACAAGACAATGAGCAGTTCTTC
>NA|12|TRBJ2-7|many|TRBV2
CASRFWEYEQYF
TGTGCCAGCAGATTCTGGGAGTACGAGCAGTACTTC
>TRBD1|11|TRBJ2-7|many|TRBV20-1
CSGQGAYEQYF
TGCTCCGGGCAGGGGGCGTACGAGCAGTACTTC